The 5 T cell receptor beta chains listed next were all sequenced from one sample in a study of blood T cell repertoires in COVID-19. Profiling relied on immunoSEQ multiplex PCR, and the TCRdb table lists in-frame clones only, not all of them. Here the sample spans around 280,000 clones, around four fifths being singletons. Sequenced: peripheral blood. The receptors originated from a woman between 50 and 59 years old with active or convalescent COVID-19.

V is TRBV9 and J is TRBJ2-1; D is unresolved. Germline V gene sequence: CDR1 SGDLS, CDR2 YYNGEE. V was pared by 3 bases and J by 1 base, with 17 bases between. The CDR3 runs 17 residues. The CDR3: CASSALSGAVSYNEQFF. As DNA, the CDR3 is TGTGCCAGCAGCGCCCTGTCCGGTGCCGTTTCCTACAATGAGCAGTTCTTC.

In its sample, this clone was seen once. In the same sample, other DNA sequences code for this CDR3. The CDR3 is CASSLALGDQETQYF. Here the CDR3 DNA reads TGTGCCAGCAGCTTAGCGCTGGGAGACCAAGAGACCCAGTACTTC. The chain recombines TRBV7-8 with TRBJ2-5, with a weak D call TRBD2 (5 bases). CDR3 size: 15 residues. The germline V gene encodes CDR1 SGHVS and CDR2 FQNEAQ. V was cut by 0 bases and J by 0 bases, with 8 bases left in between.

This sequence joins TRBV5-1 and TRBJ2-5, with 11 bases that match TRBD2. There are 15 residues in the CDR3. Germline V gene lookup returns CDR1 SGHRS and CDR2 YFSETQ. The junction had 9 bases not matched to a gene; V was cut back by 7 bases and J by 4 bases. CDR3 amino acids: CASFQLGTSGETQYF. Written as DNA, the CDR3 is TGCGCCAGCTTCCAGCTTGGGACTAGCGGAGAGACCCAGTACTTC.

This chain connects TRBV10-3 to TRBJ2-3; TRBD2 aligns across 8 bases. The CDR3 runs to 14 residues. J gave up 5 bases and V 6 bases, and 7 bases lay outside the gene matches. The germline gives CDR1 ENHRY, CDR2 SYGVKD. The CDR3 reads CAISGTREGDTQYF. As DNA, the CDR3 is TGTGCCATCAGCGGGACTAGAGAAGGAGATACGCAGTATTTT.

The table lists this clone with a few counts. V gene TRBV3-1 (or the pseudogene TRBV3-2) combines with J gene TRBJ2-7, with D maybe TRBD2 (6 bases). The CDR3 length is 18 residues. V gave up 4 bases and J gave up 3 bases, with 25 bases separating them. CDR1 and CDR2 (germline): LGHDT, YNNKEL (reference sequence). The CDR3, as DNA: TGTGCCAGCAGCCCCCCCCGGGTTAGCGGTCCGATACTCTACGAGCAGTACTTC. It codes for CASSPPRVSGPILYEQYF.